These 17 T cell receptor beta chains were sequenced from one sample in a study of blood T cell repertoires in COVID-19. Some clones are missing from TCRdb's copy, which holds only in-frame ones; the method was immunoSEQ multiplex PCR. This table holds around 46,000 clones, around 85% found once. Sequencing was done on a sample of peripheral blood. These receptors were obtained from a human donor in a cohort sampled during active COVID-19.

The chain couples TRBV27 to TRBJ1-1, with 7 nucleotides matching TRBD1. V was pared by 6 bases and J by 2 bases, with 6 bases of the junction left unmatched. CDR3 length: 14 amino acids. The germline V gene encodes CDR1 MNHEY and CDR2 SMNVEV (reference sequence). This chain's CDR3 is CASRMDRLNTEAFF. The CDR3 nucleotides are TGTGCCAGCAGAATGGACAGGCTAAACACTGAAGCTTTCTTT.

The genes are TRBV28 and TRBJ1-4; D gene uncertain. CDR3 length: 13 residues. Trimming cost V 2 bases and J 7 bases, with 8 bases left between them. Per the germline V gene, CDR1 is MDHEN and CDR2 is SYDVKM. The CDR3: CASSLLFREKLFF. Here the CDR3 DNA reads TGTGCCAGCAGTTTACTGTTCCGTGAAAAACTGTTTTTT.

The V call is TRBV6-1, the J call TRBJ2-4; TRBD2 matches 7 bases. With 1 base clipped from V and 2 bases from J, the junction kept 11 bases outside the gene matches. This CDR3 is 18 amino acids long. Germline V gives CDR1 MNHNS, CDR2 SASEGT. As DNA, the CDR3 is TGTGCCAGCAGTGAAGGGTGGGCGGCGGGAGCTTCCAAAAACATTCAGTACTTC. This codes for CASSEGWAAGASKNIQYF.

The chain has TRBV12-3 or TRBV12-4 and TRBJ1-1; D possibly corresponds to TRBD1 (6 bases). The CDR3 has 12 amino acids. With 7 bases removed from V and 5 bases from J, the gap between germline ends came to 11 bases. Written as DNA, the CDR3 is TGTGCCAGCATGCGACAGGTAACTGAAGCTTTCTTT. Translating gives CASMRQVTEAFF.

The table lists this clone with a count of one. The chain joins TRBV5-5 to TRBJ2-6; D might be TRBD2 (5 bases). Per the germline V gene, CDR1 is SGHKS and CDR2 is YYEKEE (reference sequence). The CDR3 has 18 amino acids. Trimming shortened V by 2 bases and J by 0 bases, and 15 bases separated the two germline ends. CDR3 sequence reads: CASSLLSRDFSGANVLTF. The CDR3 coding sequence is TGTGCCAGCAGCTTACTATCCCGGGATTTCTCTGGGGCCAACGTCCTGACTTTC. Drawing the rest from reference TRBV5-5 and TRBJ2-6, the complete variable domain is DAGVTQSPTHLIKTRGQQVTLRCSPISGHKSVSWYQQVLGQGPQFIFQYYEKEERGRGNFPDRFSARQFPNYSSELNVNALLLGDSALYLCASSLLSRDFSGANVLTFGAGSRLTVL.

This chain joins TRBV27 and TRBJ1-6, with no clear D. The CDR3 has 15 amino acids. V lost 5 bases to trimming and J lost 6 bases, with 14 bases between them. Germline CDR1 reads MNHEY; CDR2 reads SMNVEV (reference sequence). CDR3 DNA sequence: TGTGCCAGCAGTATGAGCGCGGGTGCTAATTCACCCCTCCACTTT. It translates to CASSMSAGANSPLHF.

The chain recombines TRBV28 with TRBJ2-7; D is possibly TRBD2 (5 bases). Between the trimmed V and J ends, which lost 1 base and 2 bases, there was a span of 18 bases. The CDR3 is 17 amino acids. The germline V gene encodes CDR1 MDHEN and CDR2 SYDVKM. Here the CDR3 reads CASSLYGIGRQTYEQYF. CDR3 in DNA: TGTGCCAGCAGTTTATACGGGATCGGACGGCAAACCTACGAGCAGTACTTC.

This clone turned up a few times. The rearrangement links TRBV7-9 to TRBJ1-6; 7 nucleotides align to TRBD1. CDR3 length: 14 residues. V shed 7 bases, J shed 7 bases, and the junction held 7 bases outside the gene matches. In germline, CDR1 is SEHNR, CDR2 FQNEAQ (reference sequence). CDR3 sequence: CASTPGQLNSPLHF. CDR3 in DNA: TGTGCCAGCACCCCGGGACAGCTAAATTCACCCCTCCACTTT.

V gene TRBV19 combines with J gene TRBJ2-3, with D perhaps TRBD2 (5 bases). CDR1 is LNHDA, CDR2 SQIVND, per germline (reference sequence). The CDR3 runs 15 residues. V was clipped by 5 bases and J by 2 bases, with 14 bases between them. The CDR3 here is CASSVGETFTDTQYF. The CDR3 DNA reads TGTGCCAGTAGTGTTGGGGAGACATTCACAGATACGCAGTATTTT.

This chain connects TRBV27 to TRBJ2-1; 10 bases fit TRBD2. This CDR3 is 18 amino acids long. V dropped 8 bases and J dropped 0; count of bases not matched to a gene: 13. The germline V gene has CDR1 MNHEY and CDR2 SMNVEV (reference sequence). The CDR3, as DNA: TGTGCCAGCCGCCGAATCAGCGGGGGGGTACCCTCCTACAATGAGCAGTTCTTC. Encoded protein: CASRRISGGVPSYNEQFF.

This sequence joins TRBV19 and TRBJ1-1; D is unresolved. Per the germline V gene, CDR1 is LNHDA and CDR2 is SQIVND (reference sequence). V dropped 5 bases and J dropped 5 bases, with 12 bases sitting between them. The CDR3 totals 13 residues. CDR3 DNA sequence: TGTGCCAGTAGTCCGCATCAGAGGACTGAAGCTTTCTTT. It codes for CASSPHQRTEAFF.

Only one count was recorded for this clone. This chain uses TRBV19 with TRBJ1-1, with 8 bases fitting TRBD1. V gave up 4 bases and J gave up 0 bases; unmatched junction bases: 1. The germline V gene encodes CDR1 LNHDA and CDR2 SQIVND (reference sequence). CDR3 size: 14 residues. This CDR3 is CASSTDRVNTEAFF. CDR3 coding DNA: TGTGCCAGTAGTACGGACAGGGTGAACACTGAAGCTTTCTTT.

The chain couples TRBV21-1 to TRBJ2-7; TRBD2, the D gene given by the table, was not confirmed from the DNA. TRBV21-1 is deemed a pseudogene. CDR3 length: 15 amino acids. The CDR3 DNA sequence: TGTGCCAGCAGCAAAGTGCTAGCGCCCTTGCCTGGGCAGTACTTC. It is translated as CASSKVLAPLPGQYF.

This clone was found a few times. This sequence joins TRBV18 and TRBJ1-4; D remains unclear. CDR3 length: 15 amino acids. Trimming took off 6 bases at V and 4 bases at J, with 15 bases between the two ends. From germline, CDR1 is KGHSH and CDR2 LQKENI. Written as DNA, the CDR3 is TGTGCCAGCTCGTCTGGGAGGAGATATAATGAAAAACTGTTTTTT. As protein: CASSSGRRYNEKLFF. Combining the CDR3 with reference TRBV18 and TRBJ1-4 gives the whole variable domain NAGVMQNPRHLVRRRGQEARLRCSPMKGHSHVYWYRQLPEEGLKFMVYLQKENIIDESGMPKERFSAEFPKEGPSILRIQQVVRGDSAAYFCASSSGRRYNEKLFFGSGTQLSVL.

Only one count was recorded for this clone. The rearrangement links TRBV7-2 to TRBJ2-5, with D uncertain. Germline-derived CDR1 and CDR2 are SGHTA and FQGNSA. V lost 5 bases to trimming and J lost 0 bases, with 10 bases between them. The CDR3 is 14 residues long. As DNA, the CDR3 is TGTGCCAGCAGCCGCGGATCTTACCAAGAGACCCAGTACTTC. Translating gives CASSRGSYQETQYF.

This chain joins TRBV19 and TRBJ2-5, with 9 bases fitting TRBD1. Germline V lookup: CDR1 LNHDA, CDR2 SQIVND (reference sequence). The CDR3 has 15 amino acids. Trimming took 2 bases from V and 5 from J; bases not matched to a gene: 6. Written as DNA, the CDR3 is TGTGCCAGTAGTATAACAGGGGGCGGTCGGGAGACCCAGTACTTC. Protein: CASSITGGGRETQYF. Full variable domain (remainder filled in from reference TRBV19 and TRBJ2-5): DGGITQSPKYLFRKEGQNVTLSCEQNLNHDAMYWYRQDPGQGLRLIYYSQIVNDFQKGDIAEGYSVSREKKESFPLTVTSAQKNPTAFYLCASSITGGGRETQYFGPGTRLLVL.

The CDR3 region is CASSLMGGSGETQYF. In nucleotides, the CDR3 is TGTGCCAGCAGCTTAATGGGGGGTAGTGGGGAGACCCAGTACTTC. This chain links TRBV7-2 with TRBJ2-5; a weak D match, TRBD2 (6 bases). CDR1 and CDR2 from the germline V gene are SGHTA and FQGNSA. V dropped 2 bases and J dropped 5 bases, with 15 bases sitting between them. CDR3 length: 15 amino acids.